Listed here are 29 T cell receptor beta chains from one sample, sequenced in a study of shared clonotypes between healthy human individuals. Using immunoSEQ multiplex PCR, the repertoire was profiled, and TCRdb retains in-frame clones only, with some absent. The table records 1.4 million or so clones, around 98.5% of them present only once. Sequenced input: naive CD4+ T cells sorted from blood. The subset here: CD45RA+ positively selected. These receptors were collected from a man under 40 in good health.

The chain has TRBV5-1 and TRBJ2-3, with D unresolved. Germline V lookup: CDR1 SGHRS, CDR2 YFSETQ. V gave up 1 base and J gave up 5 bases, with 11 bases separating them. This CDR3 contains 14 residues. The CDR3 sequence is CASSLPVGGDTQYF. The CDR3 DNA reads TGCGCCAGCAGCTTGCCCGTGGGTGGAGATACGCAGTATTTT. The variable domain in full, with the rest retrieved from reference TRBV5-1 and TRBJ2-3, is KAGVTQTPRYLIKTRGQQVTLSCSPISGHRSVSWYQQTPGQGLQFLFEYFSETQRNKGNFPGRFSGRQFSNSRSEMNVSTLELGDSALYLCASSLPVGGDTQYFGPGTRLTVL.

The gene calls are TRBV7-9 and TRBJ1-4, with D tentatively TRBD1 (6 bases). The ends were cut back, 2 bases at V and 1 base at J, with 11 bases in the middle. The germline CDR1 and CDR2 sequences are SEHNR and FQNEAQ (reference sequence). The CDR3 is 16 amino acids. CDR3 DNA: TGTGCCAGCAGCTTAATAGTAGGGGGAACTAATGAAAAACTGTTTTTT. Amino acids: CASSLIVGGTNEKLFF.

The chain uses TRBV5-1 and TRBJ2-1; TRBD2 matches 8 bases. This CDR3 comprises 15 residues. After removal of 0 bases from V and 6 bases from J, the junction contained 5 bases not matched to a gene. The germline V gene encodes CDR1 SGHRS and CDR2 YFSETQ. The CDR3 here is CASSLEEGLVNEQFF. The CDR3 DNA follows: TGCGCCAGCAGCTTGGAGGAGGGACTAGTCAATGAGCAGTTCTTC.

The gene calls are TRBV11-2 and TRBJ2-7, with TRBD2 matching 7 bases. Germline lookup yields CDR1 SGHAT and CDR2 FQNNGV. The CDR3 runs to 19 residues. Unmatched junction bases numbered 18, after V lost 2 bases and J lost 2 bases. DNA for the CDR3: TGTGCCAGCAGCTTATCCCCGGGGTCCCTAACGGGAGGTCCCTACGAGCAGTACTTC. It specifies CASSLSPGSLTGGPYEQYF.

In nucleotides, the CDR3 is TGTGCCAGTAGTATGTACCCAGCGGGAGGGCCCCCAGATACGCAGTATTTT. Translation: CASSMYPAGGPPDTQYF. The chain recombines TRBV19 with TRBJ2-3; 10 positions agree with TRBD2. Germline CDR1 and CDR2: LNHDA and SQIVND (reference sequence). Trimming at V came to 3 bases and at J to 4 bases, leaving 10 bases not matched to a gene. There are 17 residues in the CDR3.

The chain is built from TRBV6-4 and TRBJ2-7, with TRBD2 matching 15 bases. The CDR3 contains 18 residues. Germline loops: CDR1 MRHNA, CDR2 SNTAGT. J gave up 0 bases and V 6 bases, and 9 bases lay outside the gene matches. The CDR3 nucleotides read TGTGCCAGCAGCCCCGGGACTAGCGGGAGGACGGCCTCCTACGAGCAGTACTTC. Amino acid sequence: CASSPGTSGRTASYEQYF.

For this clone: The same CDR3 can be traced to other DNA sequences in this sample. The chain couples TRBV18 to TRBJ2-7; perhaps TRBD1 as D (6 bases). The ends were cut back, 3 bases at V and 2 bases at J, with 8 bases in the middle. CDR3 size: 13 residues. Germline assignment: CDR1 KGHSH and CDR2 LQKENI. DNA of the CDR3: TGTGCCAGCTCACCTACAGGGCCCTACGAGCAGTACTTC. This sequence encodes CASSPTGPYEQYF.

The V call is TRBV7-8, the J call TRBJ2-7; 7 bases map to TRBD1. V gave up 1 base and J gave up 4 bases; unmatched junction bases: 13. CDR1 SGHVS and CDR2 FQNEAQ come from the germline V gene. The CDR3 is made up of 17 amino acids. CDR3 in amino acids: CASSLEALGAGGYEQYF. The CDR3 DNA sequence: TGTGCCAGCAGCTTAGAGGCACTTGGGGCAGGGGGATACGAGCAGTACTTC.

This chain links TRBV7-2 with TRBJ2-3; no clear D. This CDR3 contains 14 residues. Deletions cut 1 base from V and 4 bases from J, with 9 bases between. Germline CDR1 reads SGHTA; CDR2 reads FQGNSA. CDR3 in amino acids: CASSLVAPPDTQYF. The CDR3 DNA sequence: TGTGCCAGCAGCTTAGTAGCCCCTCCAGATACGCAGTATTTT.

Remarks on this clone: Other nucleotide sequences from this sample produce the same CDR3. The chain is built from TRBV29-1 and TRBJ2-1; D ambiguous. V was clipped by 4 bases and J by 7 bases, with 5 bases between them. This CDR3 has 10 amino acids. Germline V CDR1 and CDR2: SQVTM, ANQGSEA. The CDR3 sequence is CSVGANEQFF. CDR3 DNA: TGCAGCGTTGGAGCTAATGAGCAGTTCTTC.

The chain employs TRBV18 and TRBJ1-2; D is perhaps TRBD1 (5 bases). V was clipped by 8 bases and J by 0 bases, with 13 bases between them. The germline V gene encodes CDR1 KGHSH and CDR2 LQKENI. This CDR3 has 14 amino acids. The DNA of the CDR3 is TGTGCCAGCACCTCGACAGAAGCTAACTATGGCTACACCTTC. As protein: CASTSTEANYGYTF.

The rearrangement uses TRBV10-3 and TRBJ2-7; the match to TRBD1 covers 10 bases. The J segment lost 1 base and the V segment lost 2 bases, leaving 2 bases of the junction unmatched. Germline V gene sequence: CDR1 ENHRY, CDR2 SYGVKD. There are 15 residues in the CDR3. The CDR3 DNA sequence: TGTGCCATCAGTGAGAGGACAGGGGGGTCCTACGAGCAGTACTTC. Its protein product is CAISERTGGSYEQYF.

The chain combines TRBV4-2 with TRBJ2-7; 8 bases are shared with TRBD1. V lost 2 bases, J lost 5 bases, and 5 bases stayed unmatched. The CDR3 is made up of 14 amino acids. The germline gives CDR1 LGHNA, CDR2 YNFKEQ. This chain's CDR3 is CASSQQGAVNEQYF. In DNA form, the CDR3 reads TGTGCCAGCAGCCAACAGGGGGCCGTCAACGAGCAGTACTTC.

The gene calls are TRBV5-1 and TRBJ2-7; TRBD2 is a possible D gene (5 bases). The V end lost 0 bases, the J end lost 4 bases, and 17 bases lay between the germline ends. This CDR3 is built from 16 residues. The germline CDR1 and CDR2 sequences are SGHRS and YFSETQ. CDR3 loop: CASSLGTGSTTYEQYF. Written as DNA, the CDR3 is TGCGCCAGCAGCTTGGGTACGGGAAGTACCACATACGAGCAGTACTTC.

The chain combines TRBV28 with TRBJ2-5; D remains ambiguous. The CDR3 consists of 16 residues. Trimming removed 2 bases from V and 0 bases from J, with 13 bases in between. CDR1 is MDHEN, CDR2 SYDVKM, per germline. The CDR3 DNA is TGTGCCAGCAGTTTAAGGCGGAGCAGACACCAAGAGACCCAGTACTTC. Protein sequence: CASSLRRSRHQETQYF. The variable domain in full, with the rest retrieved from reference TRBV28 and TRBJ2-5, is DVKVTQSSRYLVKRTGEKVFLECVQDMDHENMFWYRQDPGLGLRLIYFSYDVKMKEKGDIPEGYSVSREKKERFSLILESASTNQTSMYLCASSLRRSRHQETQYFGPGTRLLVL.

The chain couples TRBV28 to TRBJ2-5; D gene unclear. The CDR3 is 12 amino acids. V was clipped by 6 bases and J by 5 bases, with 10 bases between them. CDR1 is MDHEN and CDR2 is SYDVKM in the germline V gene. CDR3 amino acids: CASRGSSETQYF. In DNA form, the CDR3 reads TGTGCCAGCAGGGGAAGTTCGGAGACCCAGTACTTC.

The chain carries TRBV2 and TRBJ1-5, with D possibly being TRBD1 (5 bases). CDR1 and CDR2 (germline): SNHLY, FYNNEI. The CDR3 totals 14 residues. Trimming pared 4 bases from V and 3 bases from J, leaving 10 bases between. CDR3 in amino acids: CASSGQGYNQPQHF. The CDR3 DNA reads TGTGCCAGCAGTGGGCAGGGATACAATCAGCCCCAGCATTTT. Based on the CDR3 plus reference TRBV2 and TRBJ1-5, the full variable domain is EPEVTQTPSHQVTQMGQEVILRCVPISNHLYFYWYRQILGQKVEFLVSFYNNEISEKSEIFDDQFSVERPDGSNFTLKIRSTKLEDSAMYFCASSGQGYNQPQHFGDGTRLSIL.

The chain links TRBV2 to TRBJ2-7, with TRBD2 matching 10 bases. V was clipped by 2 bases and J by 5 bases; unmatched bases: 3. Germline CDR1 SNHLY, CDR2 FYNNEI. CDR3 length: 14 residues. The CDR3 loop reads CASSEPSGSDEQYF. CDR3 DNA: TGTGCCAGCAGTGAACCTAGCGGGAGCGACGAGCAGTACTTC.

The genes are TRBV28 and TRBJ1-1; TRBD1 is a possible D gene (6 bases). The CDR3 loop spans 11 amino acids. With 6 bases removed from V and 10 bases from J, the gap between germline ends came to 12 bases. Germline-derived CDR1 and CDR2 are MDHEN and SYDVKM. CDR3 sequence: CASRGGEVAFF. The CDR3 coding sequence is TGTGCCAGCAGGGGGGGCGAAGTAGCTTTCTTT. Supplemented by reference TRBV28 and TRBJ1-1, the full variable domain reads DVKVTQSSRYLVKRTGEKVFLECVQDMDHENMFWYRQDPGLGLRLIYFSYDVKMKEKGDIPEGYSVSREKKERFSLILESASTNQTSMYLCASRGGEVAFFGQGTRLTVV.

This chain links TRBV11-2 with TRBJ2-1; D possibly corresponds to TRBD2 (5 bases). The germline V gene has CDR1 SGHAT and CDR2 FQNNGV. Trimming pared 1 base from V and 7 bases from J, leaving 20 bases between. The CDR3 runs to 17 residues. The CDR3 spells CASSLVGVSHLWNEQFF. In DNA, the CDR3 is TGTGCCAGCAGCTTAGTGGGAGTGAGTCATTTGTGGAATGAGCAGTTCTTC.

The CDR3 DNA reads as TGTGCCAGCAGTCATCCCACCGGACTAGCGGGAGTTATTTGGTATTTT. This sequence encodes CASSHPTGLAGVIWYF. The rearrangement uses TRBV7-2 and TRBJ2-3, with 13 bases matching TRBD2. The V segment lost 6 bases and the J segment 14 bases; nucleotides outside the gene matches: 17. CDR3 size: 16 residues. Germline V gene data show CDR1 as SGHTA and CDR2 as FQGNSA.

The chain combines TRBV7-6 with TRBJ2-1; possible D gene TRBD1, 5 bases. This CDR3 is built from 13 residues. V lost 3 bases and J lost 10, with 13 bases in between. Per germline, CDR1 SGHVS and CDR2 FNYEAQ. This CDR3 reads CASSFLGAREQFF. For the CDR3, the DNA is TGTGCCAGCAGCTTTTTAGGGGCTCGGGAGCAGTTCTTC.

This chain links TRBV6-1 with TRBJ1-1, with a tentative D call TRBD1 (6 bases). The CDR3 spans 13 residues. Trimming left V 3 bases short and J 4 bases short, with 9 bases between. The germline gives CDR1 MNHNS, CDR2 SASEGT. CDR3 sequence reads: CASSDRGSTEAFF. The DNA of the CDR3 is TGTGCCAGCAGTGATAGGGGGAGCACTGAAGCTTTCTTT.

The V and J genes are TRBV28 and TRBJ1-1; a possible D gene is TRBD1 (6 bases). V gave up 7 bases and J gave up 9 bases, with 21 bases separating them. Germline CDR1 is MDHEN and CDR2 is SYDVKM. The CDR3 contains 14 residues. CDR3 sequence (DNA): TGTGCCAGCACCTCACCCCCCAGACAGGAACAAGCTTTCTTT. This codes for CASTSPPRQEQAFF.

This chain joins TRBV19 and TRBJ1-1; no firm D call. The V gene lost 6 bases and the J gene lost 2 bases, with 13 bases spanning the gap. The CDR3 is 14 amino acids. The germline CDR1 and CDR2 sequences are LNHDA and SQIVND (reference sequence). CDR3 bases: TGTGCCAGTAGACCCGTCGGGTCAAACACTGAAGCTTTCTTT. Translation: CASRPVGSNTEAFF. Drawing the rest from reference TRBV19 and TRBJ1-1, the complete variable domain is DGGITQSPKYLFRKEGQNVTLSCEQNLNHDAMYWYRQDPGQGLRLIYYSQIVNDFQKGDIAEGYSVSREKKESFPLTVTSAQKNPTAFYLCASRPVGSNTEAFFGQGTRLTVV.

The V gene is TRBV7-8, the J gene TRBJ1-3; D is unclear. The CDR3 contains 15 residues. The V gene lost 1 base and the J gene lost 1 base, with 8 bases spanning the gap. Per germline, CDR1 SGHVS and CDR2 FQNEAQ. CDR3 bases: TGTGCCAGCAGCTTAGTAATAGGGTCTGGAAACACCATATATTTT. Translating gives CASSLVIGSGNTIYF.

This clone came up once. The rearrangement joins TRBV18 to TRBJ2-7, with 9 bases identical to TRBD1. Germline V gene sequence: CDR1 KGHSH, CDR2 LQKENI. Trimming removed 3 bases from V and 5 bases from J; junction bases left unmatched: 8. The CDR3 sequence is 15 residues long. CDR3 sequence reads: CASSPGDRVMHEQYF. CDR3 bases: TGTGCCAGCTCACCGGGGGACAGGGTAATGCACGAGCAGTACTTC.

The chain links TRBV29-1 to TRBJ1-1, with a possible D match to TRBD1 (5 bases). The CDR3 extends over 11 amino acids. Germline V gene sequence: CDR1 SQVTM, CDR2 ANQGSEA. The V end was cut by 7 bases, the J end by 5 bases, with 11 bases between. CDR3 sequence (DNA): TGCAGCGCCCCAGGGAGAACTGAAGCTTTCTTT. It yields the protein CSAPGRTEAFF.

The V and J genes are TRBV4-3 and TRBJ2-1; D may match TRBD1 or TRBD2 (6 bases each). Germline assignment: CDR1 LGHNA and CDR2 YSLEER. The CDR3 contains 21 residues. V shed 1 base and J shed 0 bases, with 25 bases lying between them. The CDR3 reads CASSQGGQGGYSKSSYNEQFF. CDR3 sequence (DNA): TGCGCCAGCAGCCAAGGGGGGCAGGGAGGTTATAGTAAGTCCTCCTACAATGAGCAGTTCTTC.